The present entry profiles one T cell receptor (beta chain) with its context. The specificity of this receptor is unknown. Base qualities are missing; no much larger clone stands one base away. The lymph node samples were taken from the axillary draining lymph nodes of breast cancer patients. The trim is 4 bases for V and 7 bases for J, with a gap of 10 bases between the germline ends. The CDR3 goes from the cysteine to the phenylalanine over 12 residues. Only the CDR3 DNA stays, 36 bases, in frame from base 1. From a lookup of the germline V gene (reference sequence), CDR1 and CDR2 are MNHEY and SMNVEV. The sample originates from a study of breast tumors, draining lymph nodes, adjacent tissues (TCRdb year 2016). Concerning the study at large: The study compared TCR beta repertoires across tumor, adjacent nontumor tissue and axillary lymph nodes from breast cancer patients. In human breast cancer, the study set out to evaluate how tumor, surrounding tissue and draining lymph node repertoires relate to one another and whether T cells may move between these sites.

Beyond this particular receptor, the publication reports: Rather than being directly demonstrated, the conclusion that tumor T cells originate in lymph nodes was presented as consistent with a hypothesis. Tumor T-cell repertoires showed less diversity than lymph node repertoires and more diversity than nontumor tissue repertoires, and tumor T-cell repertoires showed preferential V and J gene usage. A scenario in which most tumor T cells derive from the lymph node and then expand within tumor tissue was judged to be consistent with the data. Tumor and nontumor tissue repertoires were significantly more similar in luminal-like than in basal-like breast cancer.

TCRdb lists the instrument as Illumina HiSeq 2000. Multiplex PCR amplification was used to generate the TCR beta chain libraries. High-throughput sequencing was used to analyze the amplified TCR beta chain products. The raw public reads went through TCRdb reprocessing: fastp at Q25, MiXCR clone calling, in-frame beta chains kept. CDR3 protein duplicates are merged, each entry listing the most common genes and DNA. A total of over 100,000 distinct CDR3 sequences appear in this sample, under 25% of them only once. The top ten constitute more than 2.5% of the sample. The origin of this receptor is a female donor with breast cancer. Some clones in this sample may be carry-over from other donors' samples. This chain joins TRBV27 to TRBJ1-2; the D gene cannot be resolved reliably. Sequencing input: axillary lymph node tissue. The DNA reads as follows: TGTGCCAGCAGTTCGGCGCCTGGTGGCTACACCTTC. Translated, it gives CASSSAPGGYTF.